Listed below are T cell receptor beta chains from one sample, sequenced in a study of T cells in Graves' hyperthyroidism and ophthalmopathy. A single record per CDR3 protein comes from TCRdb applying MiXCR to the multiplex PCR reads. Of 600,000 to 800,000 distinct CDR3 sequences in the sample, 30% to 40% are singletons; the top ten hold more than 25%. The sample comprised blood. These receptors all stem from a woman aged 40 to 50 with Graves' hyperthyroidism. CDR3s include the opening cysteine and the closing phenylalanine or tryptophan. D genes are given only for firm matches. Part of the rows lack a size; the others show once, few, many or a class for expanded clones.

v_call	d_call	j_call	clone_size	cdr3_nt	cdr3_aa
TRBV7-3	NA	TRBJ1-1	NA	TGTGCCGGCAGCACACAGGGGAACACTGAAGCTTTCTTT	CAGSTQGNTEAFF
TRBV19	NA	TRBJ1-1	NA	TGTGCCAGTAGAATGGGACTACAGGGCGTAAATGAAGCTTTCTTT	CASRMGLQGVNEAFF
TRBV10-3	NA	TRBJ1-5	NA	TGTGCCATCAGTGTCTGGAGGGGGGGAGCCAATCAGCCCCAGCATTTT	CAISVWRGGANQPQHF
TRBV29-1	TRBD1	TRBJ1-2	NA	TGCAGCGCCGAGCGACAGGGACGACACTACACCTTC	CSAERQGRHYTF
TRBV12-3/TRBV12-4	TRBD1	TRBJ1-3	NA	TGTGCCAGCAGTTTATTCCGGACAGGGATTATCCTCCTCTCTGGAAACACCATATATTTT	CASSLFRTGIILLSGNTIYF
TRBV19	NA	TRBJ2-7	NA	TGTGCCAGTAGTACGGACGCCTACGAGCAGTACTTC	CASSTDAYEQYF
TRBV14	NA	TRBJ2-7	few	TGTGCCAGCAGCCAAGAACCCGGGGGCGCCTACGAGCAGTACTTC	CASSQEPGGAYEQYF
TRBV19	NA	TRBJ2-5	many	TGTGCCAGTAGTAGTGCGGAGACAGCCCCTGGGCTGGAGACCCAGTACTTC	CASSSAETAPGLETQYF
TRBV6-5	TRBD1	TRBJ2-7	NA	TGTGCCAGCAGTTACAGCCTGGACAGGGGGCTCTCCTACGAGCAGTACTTC	CASSYSLDRGLSYEQYF
TRBV20-1	TRBD1	TRBJ2-7	many	TGCAGTGCTACAGACAGGGCCCCGTACGAGCAGTACTTC	CSATDRAPYEQYF
TRBV10-3	TRBD1	TRBJ2-2	NA	TGTGCCATCAGTACAGGGGAACTGTTTTTT	CAISTGELFF
TRBV6-5	TRBD1	TRBJ1-1	NA	TGTGCCAGCAGAAAACAACAGGGGAGCACTGAAGCTTTCTTT	CASRKQQGSTEAFF
TRBV29-1	TRBD2	TRBJ2-7	NA	TGCAGCGTTGTCGGGACTAGCGGGAGGGACGAGCAGTACTTC	CSVVGTSGRDEQYF
TRBV7-2	TRBD1	TRBJ1-1	NA	TGTGCCAGCAGCTTACCCAATAAGGGGAGGACAGGGGGAAGAATGAACACTGAGGCTTTCTTT	CASSLPNKGRTGGRMNTEAFF
TRBV4-3	NA	TRBJ1-5	few	TGCGCCAGCAGCCAAGATCATAAAGGCAATCAGCCCCAGCATTTT	CASSQDHKGNQPQHF
TRBV19	NA	TRBJ1-5	few	TGTGCCAGTAGTATCCGGGGGGCAGGCAATCAGCCCCAGCATTTT	CASSIRGAGNQPQHF
TRBV20-1	TRBD1	TRBJ2-7	NA	TGCAGTGCTAGAGATTTTTTCTACGAGGACAGGCGGTACTTC	CSARDFFYEDRRYF
TRBV12-5	NA	TRBJ2-7	NA	TGTGCTAGTGGTTTGGTAGGGGACCGCCACTACGAGCAGTACTTC	CASGLVGDRHYEQYF
TRBV19	NA	TRBJ1-5	NA	TGTGCCAGTAGTATTTTGGGGAGATATAGCAATCAGCCCCAGCATTTT	CASSILGRYSNQPQHF
TRBV7-3	NA	TRBJ1-6	NA	TGTGCCAGCAGCTTAATCCCAGGGTTGGGTCTTCGGAGCTCCTATAATTCACCCCTCCACTTT	CASSLIPGLGLRSSYNSPLHF
TRBV12-3/TRBV12-4	TRBD1	TRBJ2-7	NA	TGTGCCAGCAGTTTTGGGGGACAGAACTACGAGCAGTACTTC	CASSFGGQNYEQYF
TRBV9	TRBD2	TRBJ2-2	many	TGTGCCAGCAGCGTGGCGGGAGGGGCGATCACCGGGGAGCTGTTTTTT	CASSVAGGAITGELFF
TRBV20-1	NA	TRBJ2-2	few	TGCAGTGCTAGAGATCTGATCGCCGGGGAGCTGTTTTTT	CSARDLIAGELFF
TRBV5-8	NA	TRBJ1-2	many	TGTGCCAGCAGCTTTATCGGGGGTCTTGGCTATGGCTACACCTTC	CASSFIGGLGYGYTF
TRBV20-1	TRBD1	TRBJ2-2	NA	TGCAGTGCTAGCAATCCGGGACAGGGGGACACCGGGGAGCTGTTTTTT	CSASNPGQGDTGELFF
TRBV6-6	NA	TRBJ1-1	few	TGTGCCAGCAGCGGCACAGCCCGGGGAGCTTTCTTT	CASSGTARGAFF
TRBV24-1	TRBD1	TRBJ1-2	many	TGTGCCACCAGTGACCGAGTCGGACAGGGAAACTATGGCTACACCTTC	CATSDRVGQGNYGYTF
TRBV14	NA	TRBJ1-5	many	TGTGCCAGCAGCCAACGCCACAAACAGGTCCATCAGCCCCAGCATTTT	CASSQRHKQVHQPQHF
TRBV6-2/TRBV6-3	NA	TRBJ1-1	NA	TGTGCCAGCAGTCCCAGCTTGGGTGACACTGAAGCTTTCTTT	CASSPSLGDTEAFF
TRBV19	NA	TRBJ2-7	NA	TGTGCCAGTAGTATAGCTCGTGGCGGCGGGCAATACTTC	CASSIARGGGQYF
TRBV7-6	NA	TRBJ1-2	NA	TGTGCCAGCAGCAAGGGGGGGGAAGCTAACTATGGCTACACCTTC	CASSKGGEANYGYTF
TRBV10-1	TRBD1	TRBJ1-1	NA	TGCGCCAGCAGCCGACAGGGGCCGAACACTGAAGCTTTCTTT	CASSRQGPNTEAFF
TRBV7-8	NA	TRBJ1-1	many	TGTGCCAGCAGCGACCGGGCCCATGAAGCTTTCTTT	CASSDRAHEAFF
TRBV12-3/TRBV12-4	NA	TRBJ2-7	NA	TGTGCCAGCAGCTCCGGGCCGCGTTTGCGTGAGCAGTACTTC	CASSSGPRLREQYF
TRBV9	NA	TRBJ2-7	many	TGTGCCAGCAGCGTAGGGGCGGCTATGGGCGAGCAGTACTTC	CASSVGAAMGEQYF
TRBV24-1	TRBD1	TRBJ1-2	once	TGTGCCACCAGTGATACCGGGACAGTCTTAGGCTACACCTTC	CATSDTGTVLGYTF
TRBV29-1	NA	TRBJ2-6	few	TGCAGCGTAACCTCGGGAACAGACGACTCTGGGGCCAACGTCCTGACTTTC	CSVTSGTDDSGANVLTF
TRBV4-1	NA	TRBJ1-1	NA	TGCGCCAGCAGCCAGATCAGGGAAGGGACTGAAGCTTTCTTT	CASSQIREGTEAFF
TRBV10-3	TRBD2	TRBJ2-2	once	TGTGCCGCCGACCGGGGGGTTAACACCGGGGAGCTGTTTTTT	CAADRGVNTGELFF
TRBV6-5	NA	TRBJ2-5	NA	TGTGCCAGCAGTTACCGGCAGGGGGGAGAAGAGACCCAGTACTTC	CASSYRQGGEETQYF
TRBV29-1	NA	TRBJ2-7	many	TGCAGCGTTGCCACGGTGCTCTCCTACGAGCAGTACTTC	CSVATVLSYEQYF
TRBV11-3	NA	TRBJ2-7	NA	TGTGCCAGCAGATTTGAATCCTACGAGCAGTACTTC	CASRFESYEQYF
TRBV7-2	NA	TRBJ1-1	many	TGTGCCAGCAGGGAAGGGGGGGCTGCTTTCTTT	CASREGGAAFF
TRBV7-9	NA	TRBJ1-6	NA	TGTGCCAGCAGCCAACGGTCTCCATCCGGAGGTTTTTCACCCCTCCACTTT	CASSQRSPSGGFSPLHF
TRBV2	NA	TRBJ1-5	NA	TGTGCCAGCCAAGATGAGAATCAGCCCCAGCATTTT	CASQDENQPQHF
TRBV20-1	NA	TRBJ1-6	NA	TGCAGTGCCCGCTCGGGGGGGGCTGCTAATTCACCCCTCCACTTT	CSARSGGAANSPLHF
TRBV2	TRBD1	TRBJ1-2	few	TGTGCCAGCAGTTCCTCCGGGACAGGGGGTCTTGGCTACACCTTC	CASSSSGTGGLGYTF
TRBV5-1	NA	TRBJ1-1	NA	TGCGCCAGCAGCCTTTCGGACAGCCCCCCTGAAGCTTTCTTT	CASSLSDSPPEAFF
TRBV6-5	NA	TRBJ1-3	NA	TGTGCCAGCAGTTACTCTCGGGGGGTCGGGTCTGGAAACACCATATATTTT	CASSYSRGVGSGNTIYF
TRBV12-3/TRBV12-4	TRBD1	TRBJ1-5	many	TGTGCTAGCAGCTTGGACAGGGATCAGCCCCAGCATTTT	CASSLDRDQPQHF
TRBV5-1	TRBD1	TRBJ2-7	NA	TGCGCCAGCAGCTTGGTAGGGGGCCCCTATTACGAGCAGTACTTC	CASSLVGGPYYEQYF
TRBV10-3	NA	TRBJ2-2	NA	TGTGCCAGCAGTGAAGTCAGGGTCGCGAACACCGGGGAGCTGTTTTTT	CASSEVRVANTGELFF
TRBV7-2	NA	TRBJ1-2	many	TGTGCCAGCAGCTTAGCAATGGACCGAGGCTACACCTTC	CASSLAMDRGYTF
TRBV7-3	TRBD1	TRBJ2-7	few	TGTGCCAGCAGCCAAGGGACAGGGGGCGAGCAGTACTTC	CASSQGTGGEQYF
TRBV7-9	NA	TRBJ2-2	NA	TGTGCCAGCAGACCAAGGGGTAGGATACTGAACACCGGGGAGCTGTTTTTT	CASRPRGRILNTGELFF
TRBV12-3/TRBV12-4	TRBD2	TRBJ2-2	NA	TGTGCCAGCAGTTTAATAGCGGGGGGGAACACCGGGGAGCTGTTTTTT	CASSLIAGGNTGELFF
TRBV5-1	NA	TRBJ2-2	many	TGCGCCAGCATTCAGACGAACACCGGGGAGCTGTTTTTT	CASIQTNTGELFF